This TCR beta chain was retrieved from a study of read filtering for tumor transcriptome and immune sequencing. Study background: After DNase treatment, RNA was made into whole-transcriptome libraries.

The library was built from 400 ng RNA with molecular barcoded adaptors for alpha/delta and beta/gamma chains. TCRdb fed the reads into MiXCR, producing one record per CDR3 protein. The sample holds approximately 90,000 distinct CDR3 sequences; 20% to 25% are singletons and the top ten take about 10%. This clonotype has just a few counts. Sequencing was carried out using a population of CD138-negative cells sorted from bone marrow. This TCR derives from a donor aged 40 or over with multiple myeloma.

The CDR3 DNA sequence: TGCGCCAGCAGCCAAGATCCGCAAGGGGGAGATACGCAGTATTTT. This encodes CASSQDPQGGDTQYF. V usage is TRBV4-1 and J usage is TRBJ2-3; D is possibly TRBD1 (6 bases). This CDR3 has 15 amino acids. The ends were cut back, 0 bases at V and 5 bases at J, with 12 bases in the middle. The V gene's germline CDR1 is MGHRA and CDR2 YSYEKL.